A selection of T cell receptor beta chains follows, all from one sample in a study of sequential checkpoint blockade in melanoma. Only in-frame clones appear in the TCRdb table, and some are missing; sequencing was by immunoSEQ multiplex PCR. Of about 35,000 clones listed, roughly 86% were seen once; the top ten hold 4.5% to 7%. This material consisted of CD8+ T cells sorted from blood (inferred from file names), taken from a patient given nivolumab and ipilimumab in sequence. All receptors derive from a human donor with melanoma. CDR3s include the opening cysteine and the closing phenylalanine or tryptophan. A D gene is named only where the DNA matches it firmly. Where a row states a size, it is once, few, many or the class of an expanded clone; other rows omit it.

TRBJ1-5,TRBD1,once,TRBV9,CASSARTGEPQHF,TGTGCCAGCAGCGCGAGGACAGGGGAGCCCCAGCATTTT
TRBJ1-1,-,-,TRBV11-2,CASSFDSNTEAFF,TGTGCCAGCAGCTTCGACAGTAACACTGAAGCTTTCTTT
TRBJ1-6,-,once,TRBV5-8,CASSWDGLRSSYNSPLHF,TGTGCCAGCAGCTGGGATGGACTGAGGAGCTCCTATAATTCACCCCTCCACTTT
TRBJ1-1,-,-,TRBV6-4,CASSEIFADTEAFF,TGTGCCAGCAGTGAAATATTCGCGGACACTGAAGCTTTCTTT
TRBJ2-1,-,few,TRBV14,CASSHFSNSYNEQFF,TGTGCCAGCAGTCATTTTAGTAACTCCTACAATGAGCAGTTCTTC
TRBJ2-5,TRBD2,-,TRBV19,CASSSLAGGRETQYF,TGTGCCAGTAGTTCTCTGGCGGGGGGGCGCGAGACCCAGTACTTC
TRBJ2-5,-,-,TRBV7-9,CASSLTAQETQYF,TGTGCCAGCAGCTTAACAGCTCAAGAGACCCAGTACTTC
TRBJ1-2,TRBD1,-,TRBV15,CATSSDRGTGGAGDGYTF,TGTGCCACCAGCAGCGACAGGGGGACAGGGGGCGCCGGGGACGGCTACACCTTC
TRBJ1-4,TRBD1,-,TRBV6-1,CASSEGTGGYEKLFF,TGTGCCAGCAGTGAAGGGACAGGGGGCTATGAAAAACTGTTTTTT
TRBJ2-7,-,-,TRBV7-9,CASSLQDSNYEQYF,TGTGCCAGCAGCTTACAGGACAGCAACTACGAGCAGTACTTC
TRBJ1-2,-,-,TRBV9,CASSVDRDNYGYTF,TGTGCCAGCAGCGTAGACAGGGACAACTATGGCTACACCTTC
TRBJ2-7,-,-,TRBV21-1,CARTQEYYEQYF,TGTGCCAGAACACAGGAATACTACGAGCAGTACTTC
TRBJ2-7,TRBD1,-,TRBV28,CASSLGQGALAEQYF,TGTGCCAGCAGTTTAGGACAGGGGGCGCTGGCCGAGCAGTACTTC